This TCR beta chain is drawn from a study of T cells expressing NK-cell markers. Study at large: Sorted T-cell subsets CD3+CD56+NKG2C+, CD3+CD56+NKG2C- and CD3+CD56-NKG2C+ were TCR beta-sequenced. Study-wide points: The same clonotypes also predominated in the CD3+CD56-NKG2C+ fraction of a handful of donors.

This CDR3 is built from 16 residues. Per germline, CDR1 SQVTM and CDR2 ANQGSEA. The authors made TCR beta cDNA libraries by 5'RACE template switching. This switching added a universal primer site and UMIs. With the 5' RACE reads reprocessed, TCRdb shows one record per CDR3 protein and no DNA. This listing includes about 380,000 distinct CDR3 sequences. In the case of this clonotype: Its antigen remains unidentified.

Sequencing was done on a sample of blood T cells: a sorted CD56 or NKG2C T cell subset, CD4+ or CD8+ T cells, or bulk PBMC T cells (not recorded which). The rearrangement links TRBV29-1 to TRBJ2-1; absent DNA, TCRdb's TRBD1 call cannot be checked. The sequence was obtained from a man aged 18-70 years in good health. The CDR3 region is CSVVRKGDRGTNEQFF.